The clone carrying this TCR beta chain was counted a few times. These data belong to a study of blood T cell repertoires in COVID-19. About the research overall: Italy, Spain and the United States were the sources of the convalescent and acute COVID-19 samples. PBMCs, B-cell-depleted T cells, or T cells were the source of the cDNA or gDNA that made up the material.

V gave up 8 bases and J gave up 0 bases, with 11 bases separating them. This CDR3 has 13 residues. The assay was immunoSEQ multiplex PCR, and TCRdb's table has in-frame clones only and misses some. The table shows about 110,000 clones, with under 95% occurring only once. This chain joins TRBV12-3 or TRBV12-4 and TRBJ2-7; TRBD1 might be the D (5 bases). Sequenced sample: peripheral blood. This clonotype originated in a woman in her 30s with acute or convalescent COVID-19. The CDR3, as DNA: TGTGCCAGCTCATGGACATCCTCCTACGAGCAGTACTTC. Translating it yields CASSWTSSYEQYF.